The text below deals with one T cell receptor beta chain. This specimen includes other DNA sequences encoding the same CDR3. Germline CDR1 and CDR2: SGHRS and YFSETQ. Losses at the gene ends were 3 bases for V and 2 bases for J; bases not matched to a gene: 4. CDR3 size: 15 residues. TCRdb keeps only in-frame clones here, not all; method: immunoSEQ multiplex PCR. Of approximately 220,000 clones in the sample, roughly 89% are singletons; the top ten hold more than 13%. This sample was included in a study of blood T cell repertoires in COVID-19. The clonotype comes from a man younger than 45 who had been exposed to COVID-19. The chain carries TRBV5-1 and TRBJ2-2; 7 bases agree with TRBD1. The specimen sequenced was PBMCs or T cells enriched from blood (not recorded which). CDR3 coding DNA: TGCGCCAGCAGCTCCGGGACAGCTAACACCGGGGAGCTGTTTTTT. Residues: CASSSGTANTGELFF.